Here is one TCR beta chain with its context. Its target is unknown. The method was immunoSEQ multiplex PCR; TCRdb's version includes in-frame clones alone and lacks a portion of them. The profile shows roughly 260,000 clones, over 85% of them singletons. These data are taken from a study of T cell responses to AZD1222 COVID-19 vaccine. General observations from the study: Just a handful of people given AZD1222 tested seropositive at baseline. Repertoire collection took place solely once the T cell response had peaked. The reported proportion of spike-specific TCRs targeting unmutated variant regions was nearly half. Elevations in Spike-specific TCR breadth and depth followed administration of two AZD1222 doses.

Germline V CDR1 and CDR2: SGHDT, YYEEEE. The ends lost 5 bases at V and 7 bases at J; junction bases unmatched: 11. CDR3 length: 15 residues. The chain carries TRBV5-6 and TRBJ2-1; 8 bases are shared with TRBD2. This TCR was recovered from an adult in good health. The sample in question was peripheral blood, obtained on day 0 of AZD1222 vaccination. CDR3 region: CASSVIAGPKNEQFF. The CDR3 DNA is TGTGCCAGCAGTGTGATAGCGGGGCCCAAAAATGAGCAGTTCTTC.